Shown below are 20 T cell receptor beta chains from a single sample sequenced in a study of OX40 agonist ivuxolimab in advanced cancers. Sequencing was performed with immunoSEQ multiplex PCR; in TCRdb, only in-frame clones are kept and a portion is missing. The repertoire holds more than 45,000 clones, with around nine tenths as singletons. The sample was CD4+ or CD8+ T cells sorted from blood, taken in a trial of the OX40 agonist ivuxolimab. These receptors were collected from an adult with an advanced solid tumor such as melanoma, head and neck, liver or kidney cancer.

The CDR3 nucleotides read TGTGCCAGTAGTCCCCGGGAGGCCCAAAACACAGATACGCAGTATTTT. This gives the protein CASSPREAQNTDTQYF. The chain links TRBV19 to TRBJ2-3, with TRBD2 matching over 7 bases. This CDR3 region has 16 residues. Germline V gene sequence: CDR1 LNHDA, CDR2 SQIVND (reference sequence). V trimming: 5 bases; J trimming: 2 bases; junction bases outside the gene matches: 10.

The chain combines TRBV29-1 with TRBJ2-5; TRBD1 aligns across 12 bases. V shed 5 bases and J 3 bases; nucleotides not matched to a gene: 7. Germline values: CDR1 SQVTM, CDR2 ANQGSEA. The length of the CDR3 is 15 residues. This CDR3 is CSVIPGQGAKETQYF. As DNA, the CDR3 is TGCAGCGTTATCCCGGGACAGGGGGCGAAAGAGACCCAGTACTTC.

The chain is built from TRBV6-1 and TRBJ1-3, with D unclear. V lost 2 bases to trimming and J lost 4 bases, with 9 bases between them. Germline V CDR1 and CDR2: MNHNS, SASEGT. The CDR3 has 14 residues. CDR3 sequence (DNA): TGTGCCAGCAGTGAAAGAGCTAACGGAAACACCATATATTTT. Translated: CASSERANGNTIYF.

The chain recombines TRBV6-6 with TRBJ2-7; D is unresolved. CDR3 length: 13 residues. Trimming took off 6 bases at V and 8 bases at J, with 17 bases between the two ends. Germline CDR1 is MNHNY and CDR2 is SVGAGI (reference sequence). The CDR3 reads CASSGSISNQQYF. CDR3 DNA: TGTGCCAGCAGCGGGTCCATAAGCAACCAGCAGTACTTC.

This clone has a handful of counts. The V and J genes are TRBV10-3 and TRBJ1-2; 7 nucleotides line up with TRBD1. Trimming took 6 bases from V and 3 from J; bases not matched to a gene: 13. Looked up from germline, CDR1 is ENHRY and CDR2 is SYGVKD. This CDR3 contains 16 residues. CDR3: CAIRSTGQRSDYGYTF. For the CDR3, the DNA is TGTGCCATCAGGAGCACGGGACAGAGATCTGACTATGGCTACACCTTC.

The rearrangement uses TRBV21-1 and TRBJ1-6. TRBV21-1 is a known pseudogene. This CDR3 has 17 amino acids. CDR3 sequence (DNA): TGTGCCAGCAGGTCGACTCGGGGCTTCTCCTATAATTCACCCCTCCACTTT. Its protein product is CASRSTRGFSYNSPLHF.

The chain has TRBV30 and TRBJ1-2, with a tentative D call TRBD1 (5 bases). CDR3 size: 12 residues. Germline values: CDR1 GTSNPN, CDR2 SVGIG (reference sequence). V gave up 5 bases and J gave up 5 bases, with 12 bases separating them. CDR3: CAWQGQEYGYTF. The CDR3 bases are TGTGCCTGGCAAGGACAAGAATATGGCTACACCTTC.

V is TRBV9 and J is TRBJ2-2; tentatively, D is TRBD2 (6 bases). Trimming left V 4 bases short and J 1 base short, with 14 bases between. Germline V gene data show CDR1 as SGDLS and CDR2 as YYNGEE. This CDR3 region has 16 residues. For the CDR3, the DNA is TGTGCCAGCAGCCCGAGCGGGCTACAGAACACCGGGGAGCTGTTTTTT. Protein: CASSPSGLQNTGELFF.

CDR3 sequence: CASAEQGSYGYTF. CDR3 in DNA: TGTGCCAGCGCTGAACAGGGGTCCTATGGCTACACCTTC. The genes are TRBV21-1 and TRBJ1-2; the table's D call of TRBD1 was not tested on the DNA. TRBV21-1 is reported as a pseudogene. The CDR3 runs 13 residues.

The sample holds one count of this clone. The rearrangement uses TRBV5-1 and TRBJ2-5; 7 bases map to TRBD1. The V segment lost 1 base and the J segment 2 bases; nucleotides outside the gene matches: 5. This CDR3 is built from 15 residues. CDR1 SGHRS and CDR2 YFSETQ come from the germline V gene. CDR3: CASSLSPGQQETQYF. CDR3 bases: TGCGCCAGCAGCTTGTCGCCGGGACAGCAAGAGACCCAGTACTTC.

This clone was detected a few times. For the CDR3, the DNA is TGTGCCAGCAGCAGAGGGACAGGGGCGGCAAACACCGGGGAGCTGTTTTTT. This sequence encodes CASSRGTGAANTGELFF. The chain couples TRBV5-8 to TRBJ2-2; 10 bases fit TRBD1. With V trimmed by 4 bases and J by 2 bases, 8 bases remained unmatched. CDR1 is SGHTS, CDR2 YDEGEE, per germline. The CDR3 consists of 17 residues.

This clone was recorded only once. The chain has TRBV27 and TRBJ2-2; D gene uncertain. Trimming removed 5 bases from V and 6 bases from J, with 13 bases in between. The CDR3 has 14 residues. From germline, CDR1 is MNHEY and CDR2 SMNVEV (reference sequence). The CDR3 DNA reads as TGTGCCAGCAGTCCCCTACGAGAGGCCGGGGAGCTGTTTTTT. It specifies CASSPLREAGELFF.

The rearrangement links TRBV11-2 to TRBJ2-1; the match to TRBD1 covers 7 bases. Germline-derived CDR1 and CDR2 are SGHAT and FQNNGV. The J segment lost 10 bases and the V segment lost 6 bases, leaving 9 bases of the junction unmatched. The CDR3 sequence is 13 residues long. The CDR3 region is CASSHGQAGEQFF. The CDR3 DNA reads TGTGCCAGCAGTCACGGACAGGCAGGGGAGCAGTTCTTC.

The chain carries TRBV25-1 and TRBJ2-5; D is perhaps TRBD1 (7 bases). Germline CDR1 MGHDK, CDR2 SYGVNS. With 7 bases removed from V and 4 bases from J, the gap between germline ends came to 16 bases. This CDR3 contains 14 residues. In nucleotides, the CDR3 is TGTGCCAGCAATCACCCAGGGGGGTCAGAGACCCAGTACTTC. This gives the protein CASNHPGGSETQYF. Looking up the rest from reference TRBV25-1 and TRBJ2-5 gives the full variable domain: EADIYQTPRYLVIGTGKKITLECSQTMGHDKMYWYQQDPGMELHLIHYSYGVNSTEKGDLSSESTVSRIRTEHFPLTLESARPSHTSQYLCASNHPGGSETQYFGPGTRLLVL.

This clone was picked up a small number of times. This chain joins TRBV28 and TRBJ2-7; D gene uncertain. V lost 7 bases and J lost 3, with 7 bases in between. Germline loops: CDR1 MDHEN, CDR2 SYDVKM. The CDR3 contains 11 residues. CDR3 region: CASTSNYEQYF. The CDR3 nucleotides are TGTGCCAGCACCTCAAACTACGAGCAGTACTTC.

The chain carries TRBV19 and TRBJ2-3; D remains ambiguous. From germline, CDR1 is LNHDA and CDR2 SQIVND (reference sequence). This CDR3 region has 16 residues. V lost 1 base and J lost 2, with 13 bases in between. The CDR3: CASSIGHPGYTDTQYF. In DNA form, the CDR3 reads TGTGCCAGTAGTATAGGTCACCCCGGTTACACAGATACGCAGTATTTT.

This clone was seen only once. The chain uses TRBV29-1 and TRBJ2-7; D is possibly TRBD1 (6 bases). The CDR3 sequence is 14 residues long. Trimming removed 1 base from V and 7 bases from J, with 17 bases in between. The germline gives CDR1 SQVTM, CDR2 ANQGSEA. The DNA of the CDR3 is TGCAGCGTTGAAGGGGGCAGGGGCGTGGAAGAGCAGTACTTC. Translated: CSVEGGRGVEEQYF.

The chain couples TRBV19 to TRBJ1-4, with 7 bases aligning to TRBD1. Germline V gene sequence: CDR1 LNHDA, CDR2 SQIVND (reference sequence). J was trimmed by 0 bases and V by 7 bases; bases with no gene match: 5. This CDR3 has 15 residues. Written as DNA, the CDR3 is TGTGCCAGTAACAGGGGCCCGGCAACTAATGAAAAACTGTTTTTT. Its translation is CASNRGPATNEKLFF.

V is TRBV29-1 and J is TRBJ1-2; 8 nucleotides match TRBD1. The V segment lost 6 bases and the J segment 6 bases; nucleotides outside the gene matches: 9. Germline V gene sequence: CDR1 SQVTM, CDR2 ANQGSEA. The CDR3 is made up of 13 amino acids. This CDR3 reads CSVATGDLHGYTF. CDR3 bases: TGCAGCGTGGCGACAGGGGATCTCCATGGCTACACCTTC. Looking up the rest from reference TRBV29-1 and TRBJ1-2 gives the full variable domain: SAVISQKPSRDICQRGTSLTIQCQVDSQVTMMFWYRQQPGQSLTLIATANQGSEATYESGFVIDKFPISRPNLTFSTLTVSNMSPEDSSIYLCSVATGDLHGYTFGSGTRLTVV.

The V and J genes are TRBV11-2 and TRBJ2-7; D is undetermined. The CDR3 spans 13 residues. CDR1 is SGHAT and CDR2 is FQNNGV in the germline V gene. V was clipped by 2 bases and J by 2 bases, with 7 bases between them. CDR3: CASSLRVTYEQYF. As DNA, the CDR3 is TGTGCCAGCAGCTTAAGGGTGACCTACGAGCAGTACTTC.